This T cell receptor beta chain originates from a study of T-cell memory formation after mild COVID-19. Notes on the study in general: The appearance of some responding clones in pre-infection memory suggested that cross-reactive memory joined. Clones shrinking from day 15 to 85 showed even CD4/CD8 mixes; later expanders tilted CD4+.

TCRdb analysed the 5' RACE reads with MiXCR anew, one entry per CDR3 protein. This table holds under 250,000 distinct CDR3 sequences, under 30% found once. The germline CDR1 and CDR2 sequences are GTSNPN and SVGIG (reference sequence). This CDR3 is 13 amino acids long. The V end lost 2 bases, the J end lost 4 bases, and 9 bases lay between the germline ends. With regard to this clonotype: What it binds is unknown.

The clonotype comes from an adult woman who had mild COVID-19 (a few samples of this study predate the infection). Cell type and time point are not known. The rearrangement links TRBV30 to TRBJ1-5, with D unclear. The sample was PBMCs or a T cell subset sorted from them (not recorded which). The CDR3 here is CAWSITENQPQHF. CDR3 coding DNA: TGTGCCTGGAGTATAACGGAGAATCAGCCCCAGCATTTT.